The table lists the clone carrying this T cell receptor beta chain with many counts. Its antigen remains unidentified. Per the germline V gene, CDR1 is SQVTM and CDR2 is ANQGSEA. The CDR3 has 13 residues. Generation of TCR beta libraries employed quantitative 5'-RACE incorporating molecular barcodes. MiXCR, run by TCRdb on the 5' RACE reads, gives a single entry per CDR3 protein. The sample comprises more than 650,000 distinct CDR3 sequences, about 10% of which are singletons, and less than 0.65% rests with the top ten. This sample was included in a study of CD8 T cells in ankylosing spondylitis. Study-level findings and limits: Disease-linked clones reportedly concentrated significantly in matched ankylosing spondylitis synovial fluid. Previously reported in reactive arthritis synovial fluid and blood were some of the motif variants. Characteristic, it appeared, of ankylosing spondylitis blood was a TCR beta motif of seven or eight highly homologous variants.

This clonotype was obtained from a male donor with ankylosing spondylitis. The sample comprised blood, either unsorted or a sorted T cell fraction (not recorded which). This chain uses TRBV29-1 with TRBJ1-1; D unresolved. CDR3 in amino acids: CGIYGDLNTEAFF. CDR3 nucleotide sequence: TGCGGGATTTACGGAGACTTGAACACTGAAGCTTTCTTT.